The clone carrying this T cell receptor beta chain has at least ten counts. TCRdb reprocessed the RACE reads with MiXCR, giving one entry per CDR3 protein. The data show about 380,000 distinct CDR3 sequences, around 5.5% seen once. V lost 1 base, J lost 6 bases, and 18 bases stayed unmatched. Looked up from germline, CDR1 is DFQATT and CDR2 is SNEGSKA (reference sequence). CDR3 size: 19 residues. The data stem from a study of human T cells and chemical hapten exposure. At the level of the study: Across the whole study, which lasted roughly five months, patients were given diphenylcyclopropenone on the scalp once a week.

Time point defined: pre-sensitization, week 0. Treatment noted: therapeutic diphenylcyclopropenone sensitization with weekly scalp DPC. It was unfractionated whole blood from which total RNA was extracted. Sample: whole blood, taken in connection with sensitization to the hapten diphenylcyclopropenone (DPC). This TCR derives from a woman aged 45-59 years with alopecia areata. Some clones in this sample may be carry-over from other donors' samples. The V and J genes are TRBV20-1 and TRBJ1-2; the match to TRBD1 covers 12 bases. For the CDR3, the DNA is TGCAGTGCTAGAGCTTTGGGCCTTCCCGGGACAGGGGGCTTGGATGGCTACACCTTC. It codes for CSARALGLPGTGGLDGYTF.